The TCR beta chain described here comes from a study of T-cell reconstitution after alpha-beta-depleted transplantation in children. Study observations and caveats: It was reported that alpha-beta T cells came from several hundred expanded graft clones (about two months after transplant). One year after transplant, T-cell counts and diversity came mostly from newly produced T cells.

This clonotype was seen at least ten times. The antigen is not known. The germline V gene has CDR1 SGHAT and CDR2 FQNNGV. V lost 2 bases, J lost 7 bases, and 5 bases stayed unmatched. The CDR3 consists of 15 residues. A library of TCRbeta sequences, prepared with unique molecular identifiers, was generated. MiXCR, applied by TCRdb to the PCR reads, yields one record per CDR3 protein. Of around 700,000 distinct CDR3 sequences in the sample, about 12% are singletons; the top ten hold roughly 0.77%. V gene TRBV11-2 combines with J gene TRBJ2-1; 10 positions agree with TRBD2. The clonotype originates from a girl aged 2 to 10 with congenital amegakaryocytic thrombocytopenia, due to receive a stem cell transplant. The sample was PBMCs, taken before TCRalphabeta/CD19-depleted stem cell transplant. In DNA form, the CDR3 reads TGTGCCAGCAGCTTAACTAGCGGGATCAGGAATGAGCAGTTCTTC. Translation gives CASSLTSGIRNEQFF.